This T cell receptor (beta chain) was captured in a study of cytotoxic CD8 clonotypes in ibrutinib-treated CLL. About the study: Among responders, some 25 were partial and 2 complete; after median roughly 68 months, around 15 stayed remitted and some twelve progressed.

Measured with immunoSEQ multiplex PCR; TCRdb has only the in-frame clones, and not every one. The sample contains about 68,000 clones, over 75% of which appear only once. Germline trimming cut 0 bases from V and 5 bases from J; bases unmatched to any gene: 13. This CDR3 comprises 17 residues. From germline, CDR1 is SGHRS and CDR2 YFSETQ. The sample consisted of PBMCs, taken after 12 months of ibrutinib treatment. The rearrangement links TRBV5-1 to TRBJ1-2; 7 bases fit TRBD1. The receptor was isolated from a human donor with chronic lymphocytic leukemia. The CDR3 here is CASSLAEGTAKKYGYTF. CDR3 nucleotides: TGCGCCAGCAGCTTGGCCGAAGGGACAGCGAAGAAATATGGCTACACCTTC.